What follows are 17 T cell receptor beta chains derived from one specimen sequenced in a study of blood T cell repertoires in COVID-19. TCRdb's copy holds only in-frame clones and misses some; the assay was immunoSEQ multiplex PCR. Found here are 350,000 to 400,000 clones, roughly 86% of them singletons; the top ten hold about 1.8%. Sequenced input: PBMCs or T cells enriched from blood (not recorded which). All receptors come from a woman aged 25 to 39 who had recovered from COVID-19.

This clone was picked up one time. The chain has TRBV2 and TRBJ1-2; 8 bases map to TRBD1. Trimming removed 8 bases from V and 3 bases from J; junction bases left unmatched: 8. This CDR3 has 14 amino acids. From germline, CDR1 is SNHLY and CDR2 FYNNEI. CDR3 in DNA: TGTGCCAGCGCTCGGGAGACAGGGGACTATGGCTACACCTTC. It yields the protein CASARETGDYGYTF.

V and J are TRBV5-4 and TRBJ2-2, with TRBD1 matching 7 bases. Trimming at V came to 4 bases and at J to 12 bases, leaving 15 bases not matched to a gene. The CDR3 contains 15 residues. The germline V gene encodes CDR1 SGHNT and CDR2 YYREEE (reference sequence). CDR3: CASSPVLDRPGQLFF. Written as DNA, the CDR3 is TGTGCCAGCAGCCCCGTGTTGGACAGGCCGGGCCAGCTGTTTTTT.

The chain has TRBV13 and TRBJ1-3, with 11 bases fitting TRBD1. Germline lookup yields CDR1 PRHDT and CDR2 FYEKMQ (reference sequence). This CDR3 spans 16 amino acids. Trimming cost V 5 bases and J 4 bases; bases outside gene matches: 7. The CDR3 nucleotides are TGTGCCAGCAGCCGGAGGACAGGGGGCTCCGGAAACACCATATATTTT. It is translated as CASSRRTGGSGNTIYF. The variable domain in full, with the rest retrieved from reference TRBV13 and TRBJ1-3, is AAGVIQSPRHLIKEKRETATLKCYPIPRHDTVYWYQQGPGQDPQFLISFYEKMQSDKGSIPDRFSAQQFSDYHSELNMSSLELGDSALYFCASSRRTGGSGNTIYFGEGSWLTVV.

The V call is TRBV5-8, the J call TRBJ1-1; D remains unclear. Germline V gene lookup returns CDR1 SGHTS and CDR2 YDEGEE. This CDR3 region has 16 residues. The V and J ends lost 1 base and 1 base respectively, with 14 bases between them. CDR3 loop: CASSLFAGVKNTEAFF. The CDR3 region has the DNA TGTGCCAGCAGCTTGTTTGCGGGCGTAAAGAACACTGAAGCTTTCTTT.

This clone came up a few times. The CDR3 is CASSQDSLESYNEQFF. The DNA for the CDR3 is TGTGCCAGCAGCCAAGATTCCCTAGAATCCTACAATGAGCAGTTCTTC. The chain employs TRBV4-2 and TRBJ2-1; D gene ambiguous. V was shortened by 0 bases and J by 1 base, with 10 bases between the two germline ends. The CDR3 has 16 residues. Germline V gene sequence: CDR1 LGHNA, CDR2 YNFKEQ.

The chain couples TRBV19 to TRBJ2-3; perhaps TRBD1 as D (6 bases). V was cut by 2 bases and J by 4 bases, with 10 bases left in between. Germline-derived CDR1 and CDR2 are LNHDA and SQIVND (reference sequence). This CDR3 contains 14 residues. The CDR3 reads CASSITRGSDTQYF. As DNA, the CDR3 is TGTGCCAGTAGTATAACAAGGGGGTCAGATACGCAGTATTTT.

The gene calls are TRBV7-9 and TRBJ2-7; 11 nucleotides line up with TRBD1. After removal of 5 bases from V and 4 bases from J, the junction contained 7 bases not matched to a gene. This CDR3 has 15 residues. Germline CDR1 reads SEHNR; CDR2 reads FQNEAQ (reference sequence). The CDR3 sequence: CASSTRGTGGYEQYF. The CDR3 DNA reads TGTGCCAGCAGCACGCGCGGGACAGGGGGTTACGAGCAGTACTTC.

V is TRBV30 and J is TRBJ2-5; 7 bases are shared with TRBD1. Trimming removed 0 bases from V and 5 bases from J; junction bases left unmatched: 6. Germline assignment: CDR1 GTSNPN and CDR2 SVGIG (reference sequence). The CDR3 is made up of 14 amino acids. The CDR3 DNA reads as TGTGCCTGGAGTGTTAGAGGGGGCGGTGAGACCCAGTACTTC. The encoded protein is CAWSVRGGGETQYF.

The chain has TRBV18 and TRBJ1-1, with 9 bases matching TRBD1. Germline lookup yields CDR1 KGHSH and CDR2 LQKENI. Unmatched junction bases numbered 9, after V lost 5 bases and J lost 8 bases. The CDR3 loop spans 14 amino acids. CDR3 coding DNA: TGTGCCAGCTCAATTGGGACAGGGATCTCGGAAGCTTTCTTT. Translated: CASSIGTGISEAFF.

The chain has TRBV6-5 and TRBJ1-2; D uncertain. Trimming removed 4 bases from V and 3 bases from J, with 15 bases in between. The length of the CDR3 is 15 residues. In germline, CDR1 is MNHEY, CDR2 SVGAGI. The CDR3 protein is CASSSPAEKYYGYTF. CDR3 in DNA: TGTGCCAGCAGTTCCCCAGCGGAGAAATACTATGGCTACACCTTC.

The chain employs TRBV3-1 (or the pseudogene TRBV3-2) and TRBJ1-3; a weak D match, TRBD1 (5 bases). The CDR3 runs to 16 residues. CDR1 is LGHDT and CDR2 is YNNKEL in the germline V gene (reference sequence). Trimming pared 1 base from V and 1 base from J, leaving 11 bases between. This CDR3 reads CASSQAPRVSGNTIYF. Written as DNA, the CDR3 is TGTGCCAGCAGCCAAGCGCCCAGGGTATCTGGAAACACCATATATTTT.

This clone was observed a handful of times. The chain combines TRBV15 with TRBJ2-7, with 8 bases matching TRBD1. The CDR3 contains 19 residues. The ends lost 2 bases at V and 0 bases at J; junction bases unmatched: 15. Germline loops: CDR1 LNHNV, CDR2 YYDKDF (reference sequence). The CDR3 loop is CATSRRGQGPPFFSYEQYF. The CDR3 region has the DNA TGTGCCACCAGCAGACGTGGACAGGGCCCACCTTTCTTCTCCTACGAGCAGTACTTC.

The chain couples TRBV27 to TRBJ1-5; 9 nucleotides match TRBD1. The germline V gene encodes CDR1 MNHEY and CDR2 SMNVEV (reference sequence). The CDR3 loop spans 16 amino acids. J was trimmed by 4 bases and V by 5 bases; bases with no gene match: 9. The CDR3 coding sequence is TGTGCCAGCAGTAGAAACCCCGGGACAGGGAATCAGCCCCAGCATTTT. Translating it yields CASSRNPGTGNQPQHF.

The rearrangement joins TRBV18 to TRBJ2-7; tentative D call: TRBD2 (6 bases). Germline loops: CDR1 KGHSH, CDR2 LQKENI. Trimming removed 3 bases from V and 7 bases from J, with 10 bases in between. The CDR3 has 12 residues. In DNA, the CDR3 is TGTGCCAGCTCACCTACTAGCTTTGAGCAGTACTTC. Its translation: CASSPTSFEQYF.

This sequence joins TRBV7-8 and TRBJ2-4, with TRBD1 as a possible D gene (6 bases). Germline CDR1 and CDR2: SGHVS and FQNEAQ. The V and J ends lost 5 bases and 2 bases respectively, with 10 bases between them. The CDR3 spans 14 residues. The CDR3 DNA reads as TGTGCCAGCAGCCAGACAGGTCCCAAAAACATTCAGTACTTC. It encodes CASSQTGPKNIQYF.

The gene calls are TRBV28 and TRBJ1-5, with 9 nucleotides matching TRBD1. The CDR3 sequence is 15 residues long. CDR1 and CDR2 (germline): MDHEN, SYDVKM. The ends lost 4 bases at V and 4 bases at J; junction bases unmatched: 5. The CDR3 spells CASSYTGQGNQPQHF. The DNA of the CDR3 is TGTGCCAGCAGTTATACGGGACAGGGAAATCAGCCCCAGCATTTT.

The rearrangement joins TRBV18 to TRBJ2-2; D remains ambiguous. Trimming shortened V by 3 bases and J by 2 bases, and 4 bases separated the two germline ends. The CDR3 runs 13 residues. Germline loops: CDR1 KGHSH, CDR2 LQKENI. As DNA, the CDR3 is TGTGCCAGCTCACCTATCAACACCGGGGAGCTGTTTTTT. Translation: CASSPINTGELFF.